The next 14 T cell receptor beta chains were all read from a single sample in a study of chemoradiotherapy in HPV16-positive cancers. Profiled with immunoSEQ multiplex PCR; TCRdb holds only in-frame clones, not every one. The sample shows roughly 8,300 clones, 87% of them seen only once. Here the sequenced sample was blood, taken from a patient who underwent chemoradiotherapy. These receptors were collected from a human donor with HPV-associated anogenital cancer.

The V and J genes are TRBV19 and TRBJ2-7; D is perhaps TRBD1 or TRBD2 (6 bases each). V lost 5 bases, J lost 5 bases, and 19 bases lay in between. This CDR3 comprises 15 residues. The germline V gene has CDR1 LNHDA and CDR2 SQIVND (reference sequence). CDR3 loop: CASSFRFEGGNEQYF. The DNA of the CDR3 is TGTGCCAGTAGTTTTCGATTTGAGGGGGGTAACGAGCAGTACTTC.

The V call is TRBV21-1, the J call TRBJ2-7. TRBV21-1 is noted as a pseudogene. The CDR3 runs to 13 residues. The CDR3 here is CASSKGRDHEQYV. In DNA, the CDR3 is TGTGCCAGCAGCAAAGGCAGGGACCACGAGCAGTACGTC.

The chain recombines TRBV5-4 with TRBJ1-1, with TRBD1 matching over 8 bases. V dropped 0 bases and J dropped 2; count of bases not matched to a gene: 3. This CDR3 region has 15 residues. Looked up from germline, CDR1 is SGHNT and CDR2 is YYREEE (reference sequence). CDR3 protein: CASSLGGTGNTEAFF. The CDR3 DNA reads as TGTGCCAGCAGCTTGGGCGGGACAGGTAACACTGAAGCTTTCTTT.

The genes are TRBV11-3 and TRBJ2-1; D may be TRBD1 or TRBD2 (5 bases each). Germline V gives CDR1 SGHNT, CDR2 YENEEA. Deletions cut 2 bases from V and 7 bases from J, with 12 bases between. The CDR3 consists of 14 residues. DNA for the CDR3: TGTGCCAGCAGCTTACGGGGCAGTTCAAATGAGCAGTTCTTC. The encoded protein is CASSLRGSSNEQFF. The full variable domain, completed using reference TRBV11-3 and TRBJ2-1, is EAGVVQSPRYKIIEKKQPVAFWCNPISGHNTLYWYLQNLGQGPELLIRYENEEAVDDSQLPKDRFSAERLKGVDSTLKIQPAELGDSAVYLCASSLRGSSNEQFFGPGTRLTVL.

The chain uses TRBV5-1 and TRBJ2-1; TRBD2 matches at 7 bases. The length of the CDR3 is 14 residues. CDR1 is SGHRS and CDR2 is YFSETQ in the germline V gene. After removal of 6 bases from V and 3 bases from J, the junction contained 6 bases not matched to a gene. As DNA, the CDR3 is TGCGCCAGCAAACAGCGGGACCGCTACAATGAGCAGTTCTTC. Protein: CASKQRDRYNEQFF.

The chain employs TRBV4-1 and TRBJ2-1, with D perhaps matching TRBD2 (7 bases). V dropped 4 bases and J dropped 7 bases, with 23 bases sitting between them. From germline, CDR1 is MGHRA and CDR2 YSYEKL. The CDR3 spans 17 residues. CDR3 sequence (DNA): TGCGCCAGCAGCCCCTCGGGGGCGGGGGTAACTTTGAATGAGCAGTTCTTC. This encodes CASSPSGAGVTLNEQFF.

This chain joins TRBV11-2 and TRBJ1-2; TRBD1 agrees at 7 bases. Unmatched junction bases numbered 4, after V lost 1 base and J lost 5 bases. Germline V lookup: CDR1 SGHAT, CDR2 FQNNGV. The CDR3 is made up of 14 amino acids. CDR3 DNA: TGTGCCAGCAGCTTAGTGGGGACAGATTATGGCTACACCTTC. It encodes CASSLVGTDYGYTF.

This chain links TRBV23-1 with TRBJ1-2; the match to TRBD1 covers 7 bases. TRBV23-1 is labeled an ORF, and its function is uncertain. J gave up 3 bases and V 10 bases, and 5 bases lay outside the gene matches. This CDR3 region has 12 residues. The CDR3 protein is CATRGDDYGYTF. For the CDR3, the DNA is TGCGCCACCAGGGGGGACGACTATGGCTACACCTTC.

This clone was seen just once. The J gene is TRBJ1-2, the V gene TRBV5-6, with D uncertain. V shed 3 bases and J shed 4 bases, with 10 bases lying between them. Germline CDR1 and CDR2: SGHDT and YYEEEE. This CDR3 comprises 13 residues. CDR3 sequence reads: CASSSPGSYGYTF. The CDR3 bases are TGTGCCAGCAGCTCCCCAGGAAGCTATGGCTACACCTTC.

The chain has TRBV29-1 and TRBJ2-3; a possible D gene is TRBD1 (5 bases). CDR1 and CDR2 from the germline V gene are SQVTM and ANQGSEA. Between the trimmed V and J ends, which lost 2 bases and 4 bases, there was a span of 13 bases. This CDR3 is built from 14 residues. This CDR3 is CSVEFLLGPDTQYF. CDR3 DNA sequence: TGCAGCGTTGAATTCCTATTGGGGCCAGATACGCAGTATTTT.

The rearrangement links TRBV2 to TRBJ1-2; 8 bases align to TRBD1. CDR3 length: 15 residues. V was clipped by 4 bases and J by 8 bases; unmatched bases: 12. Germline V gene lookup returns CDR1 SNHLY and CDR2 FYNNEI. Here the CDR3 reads CASSGQGAFLGGYTF. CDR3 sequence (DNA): TGTGCCAGCAGTGGGCAGGGGGCATTCCTGGGCGGCTACACCTTC.

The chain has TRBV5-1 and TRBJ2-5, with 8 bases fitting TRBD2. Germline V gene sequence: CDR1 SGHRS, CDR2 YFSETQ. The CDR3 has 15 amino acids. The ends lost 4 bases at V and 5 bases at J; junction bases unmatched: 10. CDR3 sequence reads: CASSQGTRGGETQYF. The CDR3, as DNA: TGCGCCAGCAGCCAAGGGACTAGGGGAGGGGAGACCCAGTACTTC.

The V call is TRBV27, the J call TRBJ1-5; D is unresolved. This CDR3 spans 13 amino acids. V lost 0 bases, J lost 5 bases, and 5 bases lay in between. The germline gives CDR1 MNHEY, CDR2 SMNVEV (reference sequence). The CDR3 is CASSLSTDQPQHF. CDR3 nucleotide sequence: TGTGCCAGCAGTTTATCGACGGATCAGCCCCAGCATTTT.

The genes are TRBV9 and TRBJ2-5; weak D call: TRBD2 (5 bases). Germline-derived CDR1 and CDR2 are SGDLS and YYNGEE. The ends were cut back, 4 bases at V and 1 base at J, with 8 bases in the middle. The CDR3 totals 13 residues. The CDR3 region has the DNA TGTGCCAGCAGCCCCGCGGGCCAAGAGACCCAGTACTTC. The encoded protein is CASSPAGQETQYF. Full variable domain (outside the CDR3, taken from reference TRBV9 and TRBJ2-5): DSGVTQTPKHLITATGQRVTLRCSPRSGDLSVYWYQQSLDQGLQFLIQYYNGEERAKGNILERFSAQQFPDLHSELNLSSLELGDSALYFCASSPAGQETQYFGPGTRLLVL.